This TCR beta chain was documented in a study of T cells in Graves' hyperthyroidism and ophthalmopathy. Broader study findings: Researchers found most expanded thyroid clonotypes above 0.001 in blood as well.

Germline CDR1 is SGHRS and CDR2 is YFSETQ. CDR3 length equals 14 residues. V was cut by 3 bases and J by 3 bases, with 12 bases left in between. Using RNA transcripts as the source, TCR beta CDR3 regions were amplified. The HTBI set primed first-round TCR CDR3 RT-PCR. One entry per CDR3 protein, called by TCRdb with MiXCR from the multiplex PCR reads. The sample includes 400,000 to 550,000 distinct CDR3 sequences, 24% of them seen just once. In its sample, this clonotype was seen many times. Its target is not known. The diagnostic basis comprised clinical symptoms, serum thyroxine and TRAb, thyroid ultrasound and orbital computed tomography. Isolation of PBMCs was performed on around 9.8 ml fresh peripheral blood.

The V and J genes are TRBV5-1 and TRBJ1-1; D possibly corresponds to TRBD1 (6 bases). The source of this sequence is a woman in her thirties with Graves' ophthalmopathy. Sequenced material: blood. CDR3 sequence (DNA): TGCGCCAGCAGCTGGGTGACAGGCCACACTGAAGCTTTCTTT. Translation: CASSWVTGHTEAFF.